This TCR beta chain was identified in a study of shared clonotypes between healthy human individuals. Study-level points and caveats: An expected dependence of interdonor clonotype sharing on sequencing depth was noted.

The CDR3 loop spans 13 amino acids. CDR1 and CDR2 from the germline V gene are MNHEY and SMNVEV (reference sequence). With V trimmed by 5 bases and J by 1 base, 1 base remained unmatched. As concerns this clone: The antigen is not known.

Assay runs were performed at deep level. Using 200 ng DNA, approximately 30,000 T cell genomes, the sorted-subset replicate PCRs were run. Here immunoSEQ multiplex PCR was the method, and the copy in TCRdb shows in-frame clones only, minus some. The sample carries more than 2,000,000 clones, around 90% recorded once. The chain is built from TRBV27 and TRBJ2-5; 7 nucleotides agree with TRBD1. Sequencing was performed on naive CD4+ T cells sorted from blood. Specified subset: CD45RA+ positively selected. The sequence was collected from a man between 18 and 29 years old in good health. The DNA for the CDR3 is TGTGCCAGCAGTGACAGGGCCCAAGAGACCCAGTACTTC. It codes for CASSDRAQETQYF.